Here is one T cell receptor beta chain with its context. Its antigen is as yet unknown. In the PCR, 60 Vbeta and 13 Jbeta primers were used. Methods used by the authors: It was a later analysis that counted 83 million or so unique TCR beta chains, of which approximately 11 million were shared. Here immunoSEQ multiplex PCR was the method, and the copy in TCRdb shows in-frame clones only, minus some. The D gene and trimming were derived from the DNA, and the V and J assignments and clone size from that table. Altogether 120,000 or so clones are present, around four fifths being singletons, with the ten largest covering around 19%. This sample stems from a study of cytomegalovirus exposure and HLA in healthy donors. Whole-study results and caveats: Presence/absence analyses supposed approximately even sequencing depth among donors. Earlier findings revealed that most TCR beta V segments proved productive either about 87% or about 30% of the time.

The CDR3 has 16 residues. Looked up from germline, CDR1 is SGHRS and CDR2 is YFSETQ. Trimming removed 4 bases at V and 3 bases at J, with 16 bases between. Sequencing was done on a sample of PBMCs. V is TRBV5-1 and J is TRBJ1-4; D is possibly TRBD1 (6 bases). The source of this sequence is a man aged 18 to 29 in good health and CMV-seropositive. The CDR3 nucleotides are TGCGCCAGCAGCCAGGGGCGAAGTATAGCTAATGAAAAACTGTTTTTT. This codes for CASSQGRSIANEKLFF.